Below are 8 T cell receptor beta chains sequenced from a single sample in a study of OX40 agonist ivuxolimab in advanced cancers. Produced via immunoSEQ multiplex PCR; TCRdb's table is partial and in-frame only. The sample contains 20,000 to 30,000 clones, roughly 82% of which appear only once. Specimen: CD4+ or CD8+ T cells sorted from blood, collected in a trial of the OX40 agonist ivuxolimab. The receptors shown here come from an adult with an advanced solid tumor such as melanoma, head and neck, liver or kidney cancer.

The V gene is TRBV2, the J gene TRBJ2-7; the match to TRBD1 covers 9 bases. This CDR3 has 15 residues. Per the germline V gene, CDR1 is SNHLY and CDR2 is FYNNEI. J lost 2 bases, V lost 7 bases, and 9 bases had no gene match. The DNA of the CDR3 is TGTGCCAGCACCTCAGGGGGGGACAGGGCCTACGAGCAGTACTTC. This gives the protein CASTSGGDRAYEQYF. Variable domain in full (rest from reference TRBV2 and TRBJ2-7): EPEVTQTPSHQVTQMGQEVILRCVPISNHLYFYWYRQILGQKVEFLVSFYNNEISEKSEIFDDQFSVERPDGSNFTLKIRSTKLEDSAMYFCASTSGGDRAYEQYFGPGTRLTVT.

This sequence joins TRBV6-1 and TRBJ1-1; D is uncertain. Trimming stripped 7 bases from V and 3 bases from J, with 12 bases between. The CDR3 is made up of 13 amino acids. Per the germline V gene, CDR1 is MNHNS and CDR2 is SASEGT. The CDR3 loop is CASTDGEHTEAFF. CDR3 sequence (DNA): TGTGCCAGCACGGATGGGGAACACACTGAAGCTTTCTTT.

This clone was detected a few times. The chain recombines TRBV9 with TRBJ2-7, with 10 bases lining up with TRBD2. Per germline, CDR1 SGDLS and CDR2 YYNGEE. The CDR3 length is 16 residues. The trim removed 0 bases at V and 0 bases at J, leaving 3 bases unmatched. CDR3 region: CASSVGLAGASYEQYF. CDR3 in DNA: TGTGCCAGCAGCGTAGGGCTAGCGGGAGCCTCCTACGAGCAGTACTTC.

The gene calls are TRBV14 and TRBJ2-7; TRBD1 might be the D (6 bases). Trimming removed 0 bases at V and 3 bases at J, with 12 bases between. Germline lookup yields CDR1 SGHDN and CDR2 FVKESK. This CDR3 has 15 amino acids. The CDR3 region has the DNA TGTGCCAGCAGCCAAGAAGGGATAGGGGGCTACGAGCAGTACTTC. It is translated as CASSQEGIGGYEQYF.

The genes are TRBV6-5 and TRBJ1-1; 9 nucleotides line up with TRBD1. V shed 2 bases, J shed 8 bases, and the junction held 6 bases outside the gene matches. The CDR3 extends over 14 amino acids. Germline CDR1 is MNHEY and CDR2 is SVGAGI. The CDR3 region is CASSYQGTGWEAFF. DNA for the CDR3: TGTGCCAGCAGTTACCAAGGGACAGGGTGGGAAGCTTTCTTT.

The gene calls are TRBV5-5 and TRBJ2-7, with TRBD2 identical over 14 bases. The CDR3 totals 16 residues. J gave up 3 bases and V 3 bases, and 5 bases lay outside the gene matches. Per the germline V gene, CDR1 is SGHKS and CDR2 is YYEKEE (reference sequence). CDR3 residues: CASSSAGTSGGYEQYF. The CDR3 nucleotides read TGTGCCAGCAGCTCGGCCGGGACTAGCGGGGGCTACGAGCAGTACTTC. The variable domain in full, completed from reference TRBV5-5 and TRBJ2-7, reads DAGVTQSPTHLIKTRGQQVTLRCSPISGHKSVSWYQQVLGQGPQFIFQYYEKEERGRGNFPDRFSARQFPNYSSELNVNALLLGDSALYLCASSSAGTSGGYEQYFGPGTRLTVT.

The chain combines TRBV11-3 with TRBJ2-3; 8 positions match TRBD2. V shed 3 bases and J 0 bases; nucleotides not matched to a gene: 5. The CDR3 has 16 residues. Per germline, CDR1 SGHNT and CDR2 YENEEA. The CDR3 bases are TGTGCCAGCAGCTTTGGTAGCGGGGTTAGCACAGATACGCAGTATTTT. Translating it yields CASSFGSGVSTDTQYF.

V gene TRBV6-1 combines with J gene TRBJ2-5, with D unresolved. Trimming shortened V by 5 bases and J by 5 bases, and 6 bases separated the two germline ends. The CDR3 spans 11 residues. CDR1 and CDR2 (germline): MNHNS, SASEGT. DNA for the CDR3: TGTGCCAGCAGTTTGGGGGAGACCCAGTACTTC. This codes for CASSLGETQYF.